One and the same sample provided the 8 T cell receptor beta chains below, sequenced in a study of long-term antiretroviral therapy in people with HIV. At the survey level, the v3.0 immunoSEQ assay was run. Clones were sequenced by immunoSEQ multiplex PCR, and TCRdb holds only the in-frame ones, with some missing. The sample shows under 45,000 clones, roughly 78% of them seen only once. Sample: unsorted PBMCs, taken 3.4 years after starting antiretroviral therapy. Receptor source: a man under 40 with HIV.

The rearrangement links TRBV28 to TRBJ2-7, with D possibly being TRBD2 (5 bases). Per germline, CDR1 MDHEN and CDR2 SYDVKM. The CDR3 consists of 18 residues. V was cut by 3 bases and J by 3 bases, with 24 bases left in between. CDR3 sequence reads: CASSFGSLRLAEDYEQYF. The CDR3 region has the DNA TGTGCCAGCAGTTTTGGGTCCCTCCGCCTAGCCGAGGACTACGAGCAGTACTTC.

The rearrangement links TRBV7-9 to TRBJ2-7, with 8 bases that match TRBD1. In germline, CDR1 is SEHNR, CDR2 FQNEAQ (reference sequence). The CDR3 covers 13 residues. V lost 5 bases, J lost 1 base, and 1 base stayed unmatched. The CDR3 sequence is CASSRQGSYEQYF. The DNA for the CDR3 is TGTGCCAGCAGCCGACAGGGGTCCTACGAGCAGTACTTC. Full variable domain (missing parts from reference TRBV7-9 and TRBJ2-7): DTGVSQNPRHKITKRGQNVTFRCDPISEHNRLYWYRQTLGQGPEFLTYFQNEAQLEKSRLLSDRFSAERPKGSFSTLEIQRTEQGDSAMYLCASSRQGSYEQYFGPGTRLTVT.

V and J are TRBV7-2 and TRBJ2-7; D is tentatively TRBD1 or TRBD2 (5 bases each). The CDR3 consists of 12 residues. Trimming took off 3 bases at V and 3 bases at J, with 6 bases between the two ends. Germline assignment: CDR1 SGHTA and CDR2 FQGNSA. Here the CDR3 reads CASSLRGYEQYF. As DNA, the CDR3 is TGTGCCAGCAGCTTGAGGGGCTACGAGCAGTACTTC.

The chain is built from TRBV9 and TRBJ2-7; perhaps D is TRBD1 or TRBD2 (5 bases each). Trimming took off 3 bases at V and 1 base at J, with 11 bases between the two ends. The CDR3 has 14 amino acids. Germline V CDR1 and CDR2: SGDLS, YYNGEE. The CDR3 sequence: CASSGGPFSYEQYF. The DNA for the CDR3 is TGTGCCAGCAGCGGGGGACCGTTTTCCTACGAGCAGTACTTC.

The chain is built from TRBV30 and TRBJ1-2; a possible D gene is TRBD1 (5 bases). Deletions cut 4 bases from V and 2 bases from J, with 14 bases between. The CDR3 contains 14 residues. Per the germline V gene, CDR1 is GTSNPN and CDR2 is SVGIG (reference sequence). In DNA, the CDR3 is TGTGCCTGGACCCGGGGGGAAGGGAACTATGGCTACACCTTC. This translates into CAWTRGEGNYGYTF.

This sequence joins TRBV7-9 and TRBJ2-1, with 8 bases lining up with TRBD1. After removal of 3 bases from V and 8 bases from J, the junction contained 15 bases not matched to a gene. Germline assignment: CDR1 SEHNR and CDR2 FQNEAQ (reference sequence). The CDR3 runs 17 residues. The chain's CDR3 is CASSFERPGQAFHEQFF. The CDR3 bases are TGTGCCAGCAGCTTCGAGCGACCGGGACAGGCCTTTCATGAGCAGTTCTTC.

The V and J genes are TRBV7-2 and TRBJ2-2; TRBD2 might be the D (6 bases). CDR1 SGHTA and CDR2 FQGNSA come from the germline V gene. Trimming removed 3 bases at V and 7 bases at J, with 12 bases between. This CDR3 comprises 14 residues. CDR3 protein: CASSLGLRGGELFF. DNA of the CDR3: TGTGCCAGCAGCTTGGGACTGAGGGGCGGGGAGCTGTTTTTT.

The V and J genes are TRBV18 and TRBJ1-1; D is perhaps TRBD1 (5 bases). There are 14 residues in the CDR3. V gave up 1 base and J gave up 5 bases, with 11 bases separating them. In germline, CDR1 is KGHSH, CDR2 LQKENI. This chain's CDR3 is CASSPQGRVTEAFF. CDR3 sequence (DNA): TGTGCCAGCTCACCACAGGGCAGGGTAACTGAAGCTTTCTTT.